A selection of T cell receptor beta chains follows, all from one sample in a study of blood T cells in healthy people across ages. TCRdb passed the 5' RACE reads through MiXCR, listing each CDR3 protein once. The data hold some 1.8 million distinct CDR3 sequences, with around 42% observed a single time. The specimen was blood. These receptors all stem from a human donor in good health. Both conserved end residues are part of each CDR3. The D gene is left open where the match is weak. Clone size, where shown, is once, few, many, or a class for clones that have expanded.

TRBJ1-2	TRBV7-2	-	TRBD1	TGTGCCAGCAGCTTAAACCCTGGACAGGGGCATGGCTACACCTTC	CASSLNPGQGHGYTF
TRBJ2-4	TRBV6-2/TRBV6-3	few	-	TGTGCCAGCAGTTACAGTTACAATGAGCAGTACTTC	CASSYSYNEQYF
TRBJ1-2	TRBV28	few	-	TGTGCCAGCAGTGAAGAAAGGGGCTATGGCTACACCTTC	CASSEERGYGYTF
TRBJ2-7	TRBV7-9	-	-	TGTGCCAGCAGCTTATTCCAGGGAGGGGGCTACGAGCAGTACTTC	CASSLFQGGGYEQYF
TRBJ2-3	TRBV12-3/TRBV12-4	-	-	TGCGCCAGCAGTTTAGCGAGGGGACGAGTGGGAGAAGATACGCAGTATTTT	CASSLARGRVGEDTQYF
TRBJ2-3	TRBV7-9	once	TRBD2	TGTGCCAGCAGCTCACCCGCCCAGGGACTAGCGGTTACGCAGTATTTT	CASSSPAQGLAVTQYF
TRBJ2-1	TRBV4-3	-	-	TGCGCCAGCAGCCAAGACCAGGGTCCCTTCAATGAGCAGTTCTTC	CASSQDQGPFNEQFF
TRBJ1-2	TRBV7-2	few	-	TGTGCCAGCAGCTTAGCGGTTCCGGGACAAACTATTAACTATGGCTACACCTTC	CASSLAVPGQTINYGYTF
TRBJ1-2	TRBV5-1	-	-	TGCGCCAGCAGTCAGACACCAAATGGCTACACCTTC	CASSQTPNGYTF
TRBJ2-1	TRBV28	-	TRBD2	TGTGCCAGCAGCCAACCCCCGGGACTAGCGCGGAATGAGCAGTTCTTC	CASSQPPGLARNEQFF
TRBJ2-1	TRBV20-1	few	-	TGCAGTGCTAGAAGACTAGGAATATACAATGAGCAGTTCTTC	CSARRLGIYNEQFF
TRBJ2-1	TRBV6-2/TRBV6-3	once	-	TGTGCCAGCAGTTACTATCCACAAACCGTGTTCAATGAGCAGTTCTTC	CASSYYPQTVFNEQFF
TRBJ2-5	TRBV28	-	-	TGTGCCAGCAGTTTAAATCAGGGGCAGACCCAGTACTTC	CASSLNQGQTQYF
TRBJ2-1	TRBV13	-	-	TGTGCCAGCAGCTTTCGGTTTGGACACCTCTCCAATGAGCAGTTCTTC	CASSFRFGHLSNEQFF
TRBJ1-5	TRBV6-2/TRBV6-3	-	-	TGTGCCAGCAGCAGGAGGGTTCACGGCAATCAGCCCCAGCATTTT	CASSRRVHGNQPQHF
TRBJ2-3	TRBV11-3	-	-	TGTGCCAGCAGCTTAAATTTCGCTGGGGATACGCAGTATTTT	CASSLNFAGDTQYF
TRBJ2-1	TRBV7-3	many	-	TGTGCCAGCAGCTTAACATTGACAGGACCCACCTCTGAGCAGTTCTTC	CASSLTLTGPTSEQFF
TRBJ1-2	TRBV7-8	few	TRBD1	TGTGCCAGCAGCTACTCTAGCGGACAGGGCAACTATGGCTACACCTTC	CASSYSSGQGNYGYTF
TRBJ2-1	TRBV5-5	many	TRBD1	TGTGCCAGCAGCTTTCCGGACAGGTCCTCCTACAATGAGCAGTTCTTC	CASSFPDRSSYNEQFF
TRBJ1-5	TRBV12-3/TRBV12-4	-	-	TGTGCCAGCAGCAGACATGCCAATCAGCCCCAGCATTTT	CASSRHANQPQHF
TRBJ2-3	TRBV20-1	-	-	TGCAGTGCTAGTAAGCCCCACAGGGCATTAGTAGATACGCAGTATTTT	CSASKPHRALVDTQYF
TRBJ2-5	TRBV7-3	few	TRBD1	TGTGCCAGCAGCATGACAGGGGGGGAGACCCAGTACTTC	CASSMTGGETQYF
TRBJ1-6	TRBV7-3	-	TRBD1	TGTGCCAGCAGCGGGGACAGGGGGAGGAATTCACCCCTCCACTTT	CASSGDRGRNSPLHF
TRBJ2-5	TRBV12-3/TRBV12-4	few	-	TGTGCCAGCAGTTCCCCTGGGACAAGCCAAGAGACCCAGTACTTC	CASSSPGTSQETQYF
TRBJ2-3	TRBV7-9	-	-	TGTGCCAGCAGCCGAGGGGGGAGGACCACAGATACGCAGTATTTT	CASSRGGRTTDTQYF
TRBJ1-6	TRBV7-2	once	-	TGTGCCAGCAGCTTAGAAAGGTTATACAATTCACCCCTCCACTTT	CASSLERLYNSPLHF
TRBJ2-6	TRBV6-5	-	-	TGTGCCAGCAGTTACTCCCCCCCCGGACAGTACTCTGGGGCCAACGTCCTGACTTTC	CASSYSPPGQYSGANVLTF
TRBJ1-1	TRBV7-2	once	-	TGTGCCAGCAGCTTAGAGGGGACGAGTGCAGCTTTCTTT	CASSLEGTSAAFF
TRBJ2-5	TRBV6-6	-	-	TGTGCCAGCAGGACGACAGGACGAGAGACCCAGTACTTC	CASRTTGRETQYF
TRBJ2-7	TRBV20-1	few	TRBD2	TGCAGTGCTAGATTTAGCGGGGGCCCCTACGAGCAGTACTTC	CSARFSGGPYEQYF
TRBJ1-1	TRBV2	-	-	TGTGCCAGCAGGTCCGACCGTAACACTGAAGCTTTCTTT	CASRSDRNTEAFF
TRBJ2-3	TRBV11-1	few	TRBD1	TGTGCCAGCAGCCACGACCGGGACAGTTTCACAGATACGCAGTATTTT	CASSHDRDSFTDTQYF
TRBJ2-4	TRBV20-1	few	TRBD2	TGCAGTGCCGATCCCTCAGCGGGGGTCAAAAACATTCAGTACTTC	CSADPSAGVKNIQYF
TRBJ2-1	TRBV12-3/TRBV12-4	-	TRBD1	TGTGCCAGCAGCACAGGGGGCGACGAGCAGTTCTTC	CASSTGGDEQFF
TRBJ2-6	TRBV6-1	-	-	TGTGCCAGCAGTGAAGCGGTGGGCGCTGGGGCCAACGTCCTGACTTTC	CASSEAVGAGANVLTF
TRBJ2-3	TRBV12-5	few	-	TGCGCTAGTGGTTTGGTCCCGAACCCGGGGCCCACAGATACGCAGTATTTT	CASGLVPNPGPTDTQYF
TRBJ1-5	TRBV20-1	-	-	TGCAGTGCTAGAACCTCCGGGGGGCTTTATAGCAATCAGCCCCAGCATTTT	CSARTSGGLYSNQPQHF
TRBJ2-7	TRBV6-1	-	-	TGTGCCAGCTTCAGAACAGGACCGAGCTCCTACGAGCAGTACTTC	CASFRTGPSSYEQYF
TRBJ2-3	TRBV11-2	-	-	TGTGCCAGCAGCTTAGATAGCTTCACAGATACGCAGTATTTT	CASSLDSFTDTQYF
TRBJ2-3	TRBV6-5	many	-	TGTGCCAGCCGGGACATTAGCACAGATACGCAGTATTTT	CASRDISTDTQYF
TRBJ2-5	TRBV7-2	few	-	TGTGCCAGCAGCTTAGAGGGCCCAATACAAGAGACCCAGTACTTC	CASSLEGPIQETQYF
TRBJ2-7	TRBV27	few	-	TGTGCCAGCAGTTTCAGTCTAGTCTCGCGCGAGCAGTACTTC	CASSFSLVSREQYF
TRBJ2-3	TRBV20-1	many	-	TGCAGTGCTAGAGACGCCTCGACAGATACGCAGTATTTT	CSARDASTDTQYF
TRBJ1-2	TRBV5-1	few	-	TGCGCCAGCAGCTTGGATGGCAGGGTGGGCTATGGCTACACCTTC	CASSLDGRVGYGYTF
TRBJ1-1	TRBV7-2	-	-	TGTACCAGCAGCTTAGAAGGGGGGCGGGTAGCTTTCTTT	CTSSLEGGRVAFF
TRBJ1-1	TRBV7-9	-	-	TGTGCCAGCAGCGCAGGGGTTCCTGAAGCTTTCTTT	CASSAGVPEAFF
TRBJ2-7	TRBV7-2	few	TRBD2	TGTGCCAGCAGCTACCGGGAGGTAGGAGATGCATTCTACGAGCAGTACTTC	CASSYREVGDAFYEQYF
TRBJ2-7	TRBV7-9	few	TRBD1	TGTGCCAGCAGCTCAAGACAGGGGGTCAGGTTGGAGCAGTACTTC	CASSSRQGVRLEQYF
TRBJ2-3	TRBV20-1	-	TRBD2	TGCAGTGCTAGAGAGACTAGCGGGGGGGTAGATACGCAGTATTTT	CSARETSGGVDTQYF
TRBJ2-5	TRBV6-5	-	TRBD1	TGTGCCAGCAGAGATGCAGGGGGCGGGGAGACCCAGTACTTC	CASRDAGGGETQYF
TRBJ2-1	TRBV20-1	-	-	TGCAGTGCTAGAGATTGGCGATGGAATGAGCAGTTCTTC	CSARDWRWNEQFF
TRBJ2-1	TRBV6-5	few	-	TGTGCCAGCAGTTACTCGCCCGGGATTAGGCAGTTCTTC	CASSYSPGIRQFF
TRBJ2-7	TRBV24-1	-	TRBD2	TGTGCCACCAGTGATACACGGACTAGCGAGAGATACGAGCAGTACTTC	CATSDTRTSERYEQYF
TRBJ1-2	TRBV7-2	few	-	TGTACCAGCAGCCCTACTTGGGTCAGTGACTATGGCTACACCTTC	CTSSPTWVSDYGYTF
TRBJ1-2	TRBV6-5	-	TRBD1	TGTGCCAGCAGTTACCTTTCGGCAGGGACAGGGGTCTCTGTGGGCTACACCTTC	CASSYLSAGTGVSVGYTF
TRBJ2-5	TRBV4-3	-	TRBD1	TGCGCCAGCAGCCCCTGCAGGGGGCTTGGGGAGACCCAGTACTTC	CASSPCRGLGETQYF
TRBJ2-6	TRBV12-3/TRBV12-4	-	TRBD1	TGTGCCAGCACCGACATAGGGGACAGGGGGCTGTCTGGGGCCAACGTCCTGACTTTC	CASTDIGDRGLSGANVLTF
TRBJ2-7	TRBV10-3	-	-	TGTGCCATCAGTCAAATGGCCATTGAGCAGTACTTC	CAISQMAIEQYF
TRBJ2-7	TRBV28	-	-	TGTGCCAGCAGTCCCATCGCGGGTCTCTCCTACGAGCAGTACTTC	CASSPIAGLSYEQYF
TRBJ1-1	TRBV7-9	few	TRBD1	TGTGCCAGCAGGCCAACAGGGGCCTCCTCGAACACTGAAGCTTTCTTT	CASRPTGASSNTEAFF